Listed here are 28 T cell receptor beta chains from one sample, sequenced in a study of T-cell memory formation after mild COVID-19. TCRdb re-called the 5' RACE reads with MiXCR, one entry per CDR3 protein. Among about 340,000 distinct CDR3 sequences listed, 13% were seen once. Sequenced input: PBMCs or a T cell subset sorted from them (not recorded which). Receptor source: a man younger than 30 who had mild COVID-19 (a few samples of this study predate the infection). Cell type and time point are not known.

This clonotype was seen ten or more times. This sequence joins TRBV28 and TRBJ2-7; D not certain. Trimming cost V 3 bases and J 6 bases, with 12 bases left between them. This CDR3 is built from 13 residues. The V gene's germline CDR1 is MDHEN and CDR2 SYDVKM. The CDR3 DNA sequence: TGTGCCAGCAGTTTGGTCCAAGGCCCCGAGCAGTACGTC. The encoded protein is CASSLVQGPEQYV.

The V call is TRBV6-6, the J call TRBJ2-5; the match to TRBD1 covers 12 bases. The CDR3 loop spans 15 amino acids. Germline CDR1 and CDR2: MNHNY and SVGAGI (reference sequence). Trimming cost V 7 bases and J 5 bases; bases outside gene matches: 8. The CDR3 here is CASIRGQGARETQYF. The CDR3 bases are TGTGCCAGCATTCGGGGACAGGGGGCAAGGGAGACCCAGTACTTC.

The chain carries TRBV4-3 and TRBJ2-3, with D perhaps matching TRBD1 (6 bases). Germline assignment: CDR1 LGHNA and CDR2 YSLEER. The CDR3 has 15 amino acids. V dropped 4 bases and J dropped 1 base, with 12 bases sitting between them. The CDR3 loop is CASSRQSGGTDTQYF. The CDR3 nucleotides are TGCGCCAGCAGCCGCCAGTCAGGGGGCACAGATACGCAGTATTTT.

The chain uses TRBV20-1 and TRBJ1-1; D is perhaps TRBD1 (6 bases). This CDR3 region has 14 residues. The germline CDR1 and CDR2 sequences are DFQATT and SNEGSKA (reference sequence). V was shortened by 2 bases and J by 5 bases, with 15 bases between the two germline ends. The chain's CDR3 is CSARSLQGITEAFF. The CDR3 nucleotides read TGCAGTGCTAGAAGCCTACAGGGTATTACTGAAGCTTTCTTT.

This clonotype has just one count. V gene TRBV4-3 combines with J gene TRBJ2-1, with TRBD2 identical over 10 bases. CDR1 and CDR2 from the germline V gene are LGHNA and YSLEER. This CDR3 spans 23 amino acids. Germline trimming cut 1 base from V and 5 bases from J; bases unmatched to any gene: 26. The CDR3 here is CASSQVFGGGKDTVLAGNNEQFF. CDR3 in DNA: TGCGCCAGCAGCCAAGTATTTGGCGGGGGTAAAGATACGGTACTAGCGGGAAACAATGAGCAGTTCTTC.

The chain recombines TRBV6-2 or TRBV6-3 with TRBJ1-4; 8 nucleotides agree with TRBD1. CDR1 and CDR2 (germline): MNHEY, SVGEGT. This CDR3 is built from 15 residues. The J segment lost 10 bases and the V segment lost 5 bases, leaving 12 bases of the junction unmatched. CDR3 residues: CASSEPGQGLGKLFF. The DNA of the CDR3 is TGTGCCAGCAGTGAACCTGGACAGGGCCTGGGAAAACTGTTTTTT.

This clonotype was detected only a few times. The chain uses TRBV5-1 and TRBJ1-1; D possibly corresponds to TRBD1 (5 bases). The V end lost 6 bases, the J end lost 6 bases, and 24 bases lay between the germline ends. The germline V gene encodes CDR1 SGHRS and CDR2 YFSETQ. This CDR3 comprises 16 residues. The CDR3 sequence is CASNPPPGLTDAEAFF. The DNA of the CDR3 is TGCGCCAGCAACCCCCCACCGGGGCTCACGGACGCTGAAGCTTTCTTT. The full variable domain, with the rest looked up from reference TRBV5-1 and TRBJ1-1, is KAGVTQTPRYLIKTRGQQVTLSCSPISGHRSVSWYQQTPGQGLQFLFEYFSETQRNKGNFPGRFSGRQFSNSRSEMNVSTLELGDSALYLCASNPPPGLTDAEAFFGQGTRLTVV.

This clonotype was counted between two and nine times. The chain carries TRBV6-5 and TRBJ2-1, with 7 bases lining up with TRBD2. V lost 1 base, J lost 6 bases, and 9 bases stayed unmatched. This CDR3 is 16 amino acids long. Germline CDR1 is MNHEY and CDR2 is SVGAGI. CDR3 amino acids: CASSYWGIGRGNEQFF. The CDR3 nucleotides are TGTGCCAGCAGTTACTGGGGGATAGGGAGGGGCAATGAGCAGTTCTTC.

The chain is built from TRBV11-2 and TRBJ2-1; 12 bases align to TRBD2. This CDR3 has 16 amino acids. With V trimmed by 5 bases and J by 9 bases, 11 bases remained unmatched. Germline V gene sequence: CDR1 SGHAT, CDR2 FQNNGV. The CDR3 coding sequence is TGTGCCAGCAGCCCCCTAGGACTAGCGGGGAGTGGTGAGCAGTTCTTC. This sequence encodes CASSPLGLAGSGEQFF.

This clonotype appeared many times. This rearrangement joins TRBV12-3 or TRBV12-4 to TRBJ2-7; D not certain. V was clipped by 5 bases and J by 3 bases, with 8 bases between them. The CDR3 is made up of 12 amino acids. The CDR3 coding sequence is TGTGCCAGCAGTACGACTGGCTACGAGCAGTACTTC. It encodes CASSTTGYEQYF.

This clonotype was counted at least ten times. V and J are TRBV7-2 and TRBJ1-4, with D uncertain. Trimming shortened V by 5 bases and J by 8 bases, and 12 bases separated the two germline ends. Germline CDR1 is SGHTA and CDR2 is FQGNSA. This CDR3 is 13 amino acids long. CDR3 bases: TGTGCCAGCAGCGGCGGGCTGCTCGAAAAACTGTTTTTT. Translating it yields CASSGGLLEKLFF.

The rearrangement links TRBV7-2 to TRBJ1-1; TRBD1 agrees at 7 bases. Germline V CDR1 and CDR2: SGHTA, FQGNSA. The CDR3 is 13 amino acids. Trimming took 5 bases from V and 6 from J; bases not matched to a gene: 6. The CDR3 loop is CASSPTGVPEAFF. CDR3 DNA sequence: TGTGCCAGCAGCCCTACAGGGGTCCCTGAAGCTTTCTTT.

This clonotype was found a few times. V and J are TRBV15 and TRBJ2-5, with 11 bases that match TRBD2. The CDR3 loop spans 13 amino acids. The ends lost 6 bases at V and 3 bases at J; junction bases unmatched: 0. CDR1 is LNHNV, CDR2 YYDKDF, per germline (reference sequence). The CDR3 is CATRLAGEETQYF. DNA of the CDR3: TGTGCCACCAGACTAGCGGGGGAAGAGACCCAGTACTTC.

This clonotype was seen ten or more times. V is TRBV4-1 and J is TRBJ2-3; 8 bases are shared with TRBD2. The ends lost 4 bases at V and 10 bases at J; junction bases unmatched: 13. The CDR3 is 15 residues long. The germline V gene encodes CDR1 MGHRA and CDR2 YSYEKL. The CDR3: CASSPYLRAGGSQYF. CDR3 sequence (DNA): TGCGCCAGCAGCCCATATCTGAGGGCGGGGGGATCGCAGTATTTT.

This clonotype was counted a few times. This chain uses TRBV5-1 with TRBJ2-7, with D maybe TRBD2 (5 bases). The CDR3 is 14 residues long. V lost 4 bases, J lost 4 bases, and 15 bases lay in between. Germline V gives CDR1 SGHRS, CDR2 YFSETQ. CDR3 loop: CASSEGPGEYEQYV. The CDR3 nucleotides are TGCGCCAGCAGCGAGGGTCCTGGGGAATACGAGCAGTACGTC.

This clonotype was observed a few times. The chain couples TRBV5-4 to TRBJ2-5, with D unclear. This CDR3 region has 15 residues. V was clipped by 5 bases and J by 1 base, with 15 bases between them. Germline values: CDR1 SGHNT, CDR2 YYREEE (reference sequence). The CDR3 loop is CASRRNAEGQETQYF. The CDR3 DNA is TGTGCCAGCAGACGGAATGCAGAAGGCCAAGAGACCCAGTACTTC.

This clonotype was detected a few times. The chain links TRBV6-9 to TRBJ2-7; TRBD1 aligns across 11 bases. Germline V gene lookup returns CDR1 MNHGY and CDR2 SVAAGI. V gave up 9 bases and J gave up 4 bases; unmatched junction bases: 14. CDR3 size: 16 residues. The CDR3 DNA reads TGTGCCAGAAGAGTCCGGGACAGGGGGGACCAGTACGAGCAGTACTTC. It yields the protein CARRVRDRGDQYEQYF.

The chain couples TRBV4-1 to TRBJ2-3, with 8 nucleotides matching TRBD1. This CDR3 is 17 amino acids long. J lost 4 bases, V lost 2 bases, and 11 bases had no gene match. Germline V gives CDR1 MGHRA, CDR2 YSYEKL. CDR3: CASSQPPGTGGADTQYF. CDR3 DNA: TGCGCCAGCAGCCAACCCCCCGGGACAGGCGGCGCAGATACGCAGTATTTT.

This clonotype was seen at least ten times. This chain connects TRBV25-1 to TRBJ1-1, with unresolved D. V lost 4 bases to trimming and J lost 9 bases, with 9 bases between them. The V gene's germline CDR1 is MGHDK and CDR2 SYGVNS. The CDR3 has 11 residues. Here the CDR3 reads CASSGARKAFF. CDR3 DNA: TGTGCCAGCAGTGGGGCCCGGAAAGCTTTCTTT.

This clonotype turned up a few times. The CDR3 DNA reads TGTGCCAGCAGTTACGGGACAGCTTATAATTCACCCCTCCACTTT. Amino acids: CASSYGTAYNSPLHF. The gene calls are TRBV6-2 or TRBV6-3 and TRBJ1-6, with TRBD1 matching over 7 bases. The CDR3 extends over 15 amino acids. Looked up from germline, CDR1 is MNHEY and CDR2 is SVGEGT. Unmatched junction bases numbered 2, after V lost 2 bases and J lost 4 bases.

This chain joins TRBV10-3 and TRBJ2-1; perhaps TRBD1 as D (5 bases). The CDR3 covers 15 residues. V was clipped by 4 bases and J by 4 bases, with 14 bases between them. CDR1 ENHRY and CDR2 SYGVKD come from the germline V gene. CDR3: CAISAPDDSYNEQFF. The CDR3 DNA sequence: TGTGCCATCAGTGCCCCAGATGACAGTTACAATGAGCAGTTCTTC.

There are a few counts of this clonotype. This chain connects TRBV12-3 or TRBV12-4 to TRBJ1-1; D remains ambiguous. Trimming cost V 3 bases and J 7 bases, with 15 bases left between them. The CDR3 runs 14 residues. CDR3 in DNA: TGTGCCAGCAGTTTCCTGGGTGTAACAATTGAAGCTTTCTTT. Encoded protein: CASSFLGVTIEAFF.

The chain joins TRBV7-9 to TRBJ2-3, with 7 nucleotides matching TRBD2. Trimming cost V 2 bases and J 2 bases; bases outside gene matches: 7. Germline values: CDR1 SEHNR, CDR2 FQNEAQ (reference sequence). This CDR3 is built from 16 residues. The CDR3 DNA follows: TGTGCCAGCAGCTTAAGGAGCAGGGACTACACAGATACGCAGTATTTT. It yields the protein CASSLRSRDYTDTQYF.

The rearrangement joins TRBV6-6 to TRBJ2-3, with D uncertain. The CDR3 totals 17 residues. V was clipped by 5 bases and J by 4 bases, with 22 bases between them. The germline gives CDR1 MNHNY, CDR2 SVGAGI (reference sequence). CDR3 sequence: CASSTPGATQLPDTQYF. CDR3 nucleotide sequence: TGTGCCAGCAGTACCCCGGGCGCAACTCAACTCCCAGATACGCAGTATTTT.

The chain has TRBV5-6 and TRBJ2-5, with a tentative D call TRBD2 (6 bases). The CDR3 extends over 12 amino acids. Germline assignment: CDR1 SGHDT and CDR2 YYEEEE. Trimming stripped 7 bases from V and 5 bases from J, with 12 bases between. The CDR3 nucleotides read TGTGCCAGCGGCGGGACGGTGGAGACCCAGTACTTC. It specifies CASGGTVETQYF.

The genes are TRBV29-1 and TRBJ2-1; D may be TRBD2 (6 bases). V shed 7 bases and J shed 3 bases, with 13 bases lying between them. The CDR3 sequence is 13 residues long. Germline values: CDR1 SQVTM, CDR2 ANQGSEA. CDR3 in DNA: TGCAGCGGGGACTTGGGAGACTACAATGAGCAGTTCTTC. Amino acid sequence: CSGDLGDYNEQFF.

The CDR3 spells CASRRGPGQPQHF. Here the CDR3 DNA reads TGCGCCAGCAGAAGAGGGCCGGGTCAGCCCCAGCATTTT. This chain links TRBV5-1 with TRBJ1-5; D not resolved. The CDR3 sequence is 13 residues long. Trimming cost V 5 bases and J 6 bases, with 12 bases left between them. CDR1 is SGHRS and CDR2 is YFSETQ in the germline V gene.

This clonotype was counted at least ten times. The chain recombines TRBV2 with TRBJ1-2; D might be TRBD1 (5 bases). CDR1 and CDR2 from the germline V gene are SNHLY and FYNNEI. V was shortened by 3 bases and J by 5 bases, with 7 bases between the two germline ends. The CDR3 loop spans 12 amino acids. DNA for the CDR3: TGTGCCAGCAGTGAGGGGGGATATGGCTACACCTTC. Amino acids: CASSEGGYGYTF.